Below are 2 T cell receptor beta chains sequenced from a single sample in a study of read filtering for tumor transcriptome and immune sequencing (dated by TCRdb to 2018 to 2021). TCRdb lists the instrument as Illumina HiSeq 4000. TCR libraries were built from 400 to 450 ng RNA with the Immunoverse kit, using molecular barcoded adaptors covering alpha/delta and beta/gamma chains. Using fastp trimming at Q25 and MiXCR clonotype assembly, TCRdb reanalyzed the public sequencing data and kept in-frame beta chains. CDR3 protein duplicates are merged, each entry listing the most common genes and DNA. The sample table holds 13,000 to 15,000 distinct CDR3 sequences, of which roughly 20% were seen once. About 84% of the sample comes from the top ten. The sample consisted of a population of CD138-negative cells sorted from bone marrow. Per the publication, the cell subset or site label means: bone marrow mononuclear cells depleted of CD138+ plasma/myeloma cells by negative magnetic selection. The receptors were gathered from a donor aged 40 or older with multiple myeloma.

As regards this clonotype: Possible read error: a much larger clone is one base away. The rearrangement uses TRBV7-9 and TRBJ2-7; D may be TRBD2 (6 bases). The length of the CDR3 is 16 residues. Trimming removed 5 bases at V and 1 base at J, with 18 bases between. The V gene's germline CDR1 is SEHNR and CDR2 FQNEAQ (reference sequence). The CDR3 nucleotides are TGTGCCAGCAGCCCCCCCGGCCGGGAGTTATCCTACGAGCAGTACTTC. This gives the protein CASSPPGRELSYEQYF.

The table lists this clonotype with many counts. The V gene is TRBV29-1, the J gene TRBJ2-3, with 8 bases aligning to TRBD1. The ends lost 2 bases at V and 5 bases at J; junction bases unmatched: 6. The CDR3 sequence is 14 residues long. In germline, CDR1 is SQVTM, CDR2 ANQGSEA. In DNA, the CDR3 is TGCAGCGTTGAAACGGGGACAGGAGGAGATACGCAGTATTTT. It translates to CSVETGTGGDTQYF.